This TCR beta chain originates from a study of blood T cell repertoires in COVID-19. Study in general: PBMCs, B-cell-depleted T cells, or T cells were the source of the cDNA or gDNA that made up the material.

The trim removed 5 bases at V and 6 bases at J, leaving 5 bases unmatched. The CDR3 loop spans 14 amino acids. The V gene's germline CDR1 is SGHTA and CDR2 FQGNSA. Method: immunoSEQ multiplex PCR; TCRdb's copy keeps in-frame clones and lacks some. The data hold hundreds of thousands of clones, with approximately 80% observed a single time. The sequenced sample was peripheral blood. This receptor was obtained from a woman at least 80 years old with acute or convalescent COVID-19. The chain is built from TRBV7-2 and TRBJ2-3; TRBD1 aligns across 10 bases. CDR3 DNA: TGTGCCAGCAGCCCCCGGACAGGGGGGGATACGCAGTATTTT. Translated, it gives CASSPRTGGDTQYF.